Given below is one TCR beta chain in context. Its antigen is not yet known. No base-level quality is on record; no much larger clone is a single base apart. These data belong to a study of blood T cell repertoires in COVID-19 (dated by TCRdb to about 2020). In terms of the full investigation: Samples covering the acute and convalescent phases of COVID-19 were provided by collaborators in the United States, Italy and Spain. Where HLA class I and class II types were available, the types were taken from metadata supplied by the sample provider, not from assay-based typing. The material from the prospective study consisted of cDNA or gDNA derived from T cells, B-cell-depleted T cells, or PBMCs. Nearly every sample came with metadata listing a de-identified subject ID, COVID-19 status, age in years and sex. Deeply sampled blood TCRbeta repertoires from subjects exposed to, actively infected with, or recovered from COVID-19 were included in the dataset. Samples came from the ongoing ImmuneRACE study (first 160 participants) plus 1,254 subjects from 6 global collaborators. The repertoires were released in a freely available public database intended as a resource for research on the immune response to SARS-CoV-2.

What the research found in general, with its limitations: The amount of clinical and demographic metadata varied by source and participant and was provided uncurated.

V is shortened by 0 bases, J by 1 base, and the region joining them spans 7 bases. From a lookup of the germline V gene, CDR1 and CDR2 are SGDLS and YYNGEE. The CDR3 contains 14 residues, cysteine and phenylalanine counted. Only the CDR3 DNA stays, 42 bases, in frame from base 1. TCRbeta CDR3 regions were amplified from genomic DNA by means of the immunoSEQ Assay, a bias-controlled multiplex PCR. In the authors' own workflow: The number of nucleated cells in each sample was estimated by amplification of reference gene primers within the assay. To quantify the absolute abundance of each unique TCRbeta CDR3 rearrangement, sequence reads were collapsed and filtered. Productive Simpson clonality was computed per sample as the square root of Simpson's diversity index over productive rearrangements. The immuneACCESS repertoire file appears here via TCRdb, limited to in-frame rearrangements. These files lack a portion of the clones; in checked studies, under half of the deficit traces to unresolved V genes, and the cause of the others is not known. Clone size and the V and J calls come from that table; the DNA yielded D and trimming. The table for this sample lists approximately 500,000 clones; over 75% of them were counted only once. Approximately 3.2% of the sample is held by the ten biggest clonotypes.

Whole blood was collected in K2EDTA tubes by collaborating institutions according to the institutions' own protocols. For TCRbeta analysis, collaborators shipped samples in one of three forms: frozen whole blood, isolated PBMCs, or DNA extracted from either of those sample types. The TCR comes from a human donor in a cohort sampled during active COVID-19. Sequenced sample: peripheral blood. This sequence uses TRBV9 and TRBJ1-1; the D gene is not confidently resolved. In nucleotides, the sequence is TGTGCCAGCAGCGTAGAGGCAGGGAACACTGAAGCTTTCTTT. This is translated as CASSVEAGNTEAFF.